A single sample gave rise to the 6 T cell receptor beta chains below, sequenced in a study of CD8+ T cells in alopecia areata. Treatment reported: oral pan-JAK inhibitor, 5-10 mg twice daily. In each case, RNA was isolated and then reverse transcribed into cDNA as the sequencing template. Libraries were prepared by immunoSEQ multiplex PCR; TCRdb keeps only in-frame clonotypes and omits some of them. The table includes about 250,000 clones, roughly 63% detected once. The input for sequencing was CD4+ T cells sorted from blood, taken around week 54, from a patient treated with tofacitinib. The receptors derive from a human donor with alopecia areata.

The V and J genes are TRBV14 and TRBJ2-1, with TRBD2 matching over 14 bases. CDR3 length: 19 amino acids. In germline, CDR1 is SGHDN, CDR2 FVKESK. With 3 bases clipped from V and 0 bases from J, the junction kept 7 bases outside the gene matches. DNA of the CDR3: TGTGCCAGCAGCCAGGAGGGGACTAGCGGGGGACCCTCCTACAATGAGCAGTTCTTC. It translates to CASSQEGTSGGPSYNEQFF.

The chain joins TRBV7-9 to TRBJ1-2, with a tentative D call TRBD1 (6 bases). The CDR3 has 14 amino acids. Trimming removed 5 bases from V and 5 bases from J, with 15 bases in between. Germline V gives CDR1 SEHNR, CDR2 FQNEAQ (reference sequence). CDR3 sequence (DNA): TGTGCCAGCAGCCCTACAGGGTCCATTTATGGCTACACCTTC. This sequence encodes CASSPTGSIYGYTF. The variable domain in full, completed from reference TRBV7-9 and TRBJ1-2, reads DTGVSQNPRHKITKRGQNVTFRCDPISEHNRLYWYRQTLGQGPEFLTYFQNEAQLEKSRLLSDRFSAERPKGSFSTLEIQRTEQGDSAMYLCASSPTGSIYGYTFGSGTRLTVV.

This chain joins TRBV5-1 and TRBJ1-2; 7 positions agree with TRBD1. This CDR3 has 15 residues. Germline V gene sequence: CDR1 SGHRS, CDR2 YFSETQ. Trimming at V came to 4 bases and at J to 0 bases, leaving 6 bases not matched to a gene. The CDR3 is CASSPVGTANYGYTF. In DNA, the CDR3 is TGCGCCAGCAGCCCCGTCGGGACAGCTAACTATGGCTACACCTTC.

This clone has only a few counts. The chain uses TRBV29-1 and TRBJ2-2; no reliable D call. This CDR3 contains 13 residues. Germline lookup yields CDR1 SQVTM and CDR2 ANQGSEA. Trimming removed 7 bases from V and 6 bases from J, with 15 bases in between. Here the CDR3 DNA reads TGCAGCGCCCTGCGGCCCGTGTCCGGGGAGCTGTTTTTT. It codes for CSALRPVSGELFF.

The rearrangement uses TRBV5-1 and TRBJ1-1; D call uncertain. Germline V gene lookup returns CDR1 SGHRS and CDR2 YFSETQ. V shed 3 bases and J shed 0 bases, with 12 bases lying between them. The CDR3 runs 15 residues. The CDR3, as DNA: TGCGCCAGCAGCTCCGGACCCTCCTTGAACACTGAAGCTTTCTTT. Amino acids: CASSSGPSLNTEAFF. The whole variable domain, filled in from reference TRBV5-1 and TRBJ1-1, reads KAGVTQTPRYLIKTRGQQVTLSCSPISGHRSVSWYQQTPGQGLQFLFEYFSETQRNKGNFPGRFSGRQFSNSRSEMNVSTLELGDSALYLCASSSGPSLNTEAFFGQGTRLTVV.

The sample holds a few counts of this clone. The rearrangement links TRBV5-4 to TRBJ2-1; possibly TRBD1 or TRBD2 for D (6 bases each). V was cut by 4 bases and J by 1 base, with 12 bases left in between. From germline, CDR1 is SGHNT and CDR2 YYREEE (reference sequence). The CDR3 spans 15 residues. CDR3 in amino acids: CASSPRGRSYNEQFF. Here the CDR3 DNA reads TGTGCCAGCAGCCCCCGGGGGCGTTCCTACAATGAGCAGTTCTTC.